This T cell receptor beta chain was identified in a study of human T cells and chemical hapten exposure. About the research overall: Patch tests put 0.01% DPC on the upper back, read at 6 days. Slight volume differences across pooled libraries mainly accounted for varying per-sample TCR yields. Study-wide results and caveats: Alopecia in all donors means immunity may differ from healthy individuals.

This clonotype was observed a few times. Its cognate antigen is unknown. CDR1 and CDR2 from the germline V gene are SGHTA and FQGNSA. The CDR3 consists of 14 residues. V lost 3 bases to trimming and J lost 6 bases, with 9 bases between them. MiXCR, run by TCRdb on the RACE reads, gives a single entry per CDR3 protein. The data contain some 340,000 distinct CDR3 sequences, roughly 6.9% of them singletons. Specified time point: patch test 1, 2 weeks after DPC sensitization. This sample's treatment: therapeutic diphenylcyclopropenone sensitization with weekly scalp DPC. Donors, patients with alopecia ranging from 18 to 70 years old and judged suitable for DPC, provided samples.

This clonotype was sampled from a woman between 18 and 29 years old with alopecia areata. Some clones in this sample may be carry-over from other donors' samples. The genes are TRBV7-2 and TRBJ1-6, with D possibly TRBD1 on 5 matching bases. The input for sequencing was whole blood, taken in connection with sensitization to the hapten diphenylcyclopropenone (DPC). The CDR3 region is CASSFDSSNSPLHF. The CDR3 bases are TGTGCCAGCAGCTTCGACAGCTCTAATTCACCCCTCCACTTT.